This T cell receptor beta chain is drawn from a study of post-analysis software for immune sequencing data. Study-wide points: Patients carried a handful of TRBV segments more frequently than controls did, and TRBV5-6, TRBV5-1 and TRBV20-1 were among them.

Comment on this clonotype: Its specificity is unknown.

Looked up from germline, CDR1 is MNHNY and CDR2 is SVGAGI (reference sequence). V gave up 5 bases and J gave up 6 bases, with 10 bases separating them. CDR3 size: 12 residues. Unique molecular identifiers featured in each of the TCR beta cDNA libraries. Each CDR3 protein is one row after TCRdb ran MiXCR on the PCR reads. The repertoire consists of approximately 630,000 distinct CDR3 sequences, with around 60% occurring once and the leading ten covering 11%. The rearrangement links TRBV6-6 to TRBJ1-2; no clear D gene. The sample comprised blood. The receptor was derived from a girl aged 2-10 years with multiple sclerosis. The CDR3 DNA sequence: TGTGCCAGCAGTCCTCGGTCGGATGGCTACACCTTC. It yields the protein CASSPRSDGYTF.